The next 25 T cell receptor beta chains were all read from a single sample in a study of cytomegalovirus exposure and HLA in healthy donors. Use of 60 Vbeta and 13 Jbeta primers characterized the PCR. TCRdb's copy holds only in-frame clones and misses some; the assay was immunoSEQ multiplex PCR. The listing contains about 77,000 clones. The specimen sequenced was PBMCs. These receptors all stem from a man aged 45 to 65 in good health and CMV-seropositive.

The chain recombines TRBV7-9 with TRBJ1-1; D call uncertain. CDR1 is SEHNR, CDR2 FQNEAQ, per germline (reference sequence). Deletions cut 5 bases from V and 4 bases from J, with 14 bases between. The CDR3 has 14 amino acids. The CDR3 sequence is CASSPKGGSTEAFF. For the CDR3, the DNA is TGTGCCAGCAGCCCCAAGGGTGGGAGCACTGAAGCTTTCTTT.

The chain recombines TRBV11-2 with TRBJ1-1; 7 nucleotides align to TRBD1. Germline trimming cut 8 bases from V and 5 bases from J; bases unmatched to any gene: 11. This CDR3 has 14 residues. Germline CDR1 is SGHAT and CDR2 is FQNNGV. CDR3 sequence (DNA): TGTGCCAGCCTCGGAAGGGGGCAAGTGACTGAAGCTTTCTTT. Protein product: CASLGRGQVTEAFF.

The chain couples TRBV10-3 to TRBJ1-5, with D unresolved. Trimming cost V 4 bases and J 3 bases, with 13 bases left between them. This CDR3 contains 15 residues. Germline V gene data show CDR1 as ENHRY and CDR2 as SYGVKD. This CDR3 is CAISGSPGVNQPQHF. The CDR3 DNA is TGTGCCATCAGTGGTAGCCCGGGAGTCAATCAGCCCCAGCATTTT.

This rearrangement joins TRBV15 to TRBJ1-4, with D perhaps matching TRBD1 (6 bases). Germline-derived CDR1 and CDR2 are LNHNV and YYDKDF (reference sequence). This CDR3 has 16 residues. V dropped 1 base and J dropped 3 bases, with 12 bases sitting between them. This CDR3 is CATSRVGAEANEKLFF. DNA of the CDR3: TGTGCCACCAGCAGAGTGGGGGCAGAGGCTAATGAAAAACTGTTTTTT.

The rearrangement joins TRBV9 to TRBJ2-1; tentatively, D is TRBD1 (6 bases). The CDR3 runs 15 residues. Trimming removed 4 bases at V and 2 bases at J, with 13 bases between. In germline, CDR1 is SGDLS, CDR2 YYNGEE. CDR3: CASSPWTEAYNEQFF. The CDR3 nucleotides are TGTGCCAGCAGCCCCTGGACAGAGGCCTACAATGAGCAGTTCTTC. Based on the CDR3 plus reference TRBV9 and TRBJ2-1, the full variable domain is DSGVTQTPKHLITATGQRVTLRCSPRSGDLSVYWYQQSLDQGLQFLIQYYNGEERAKGNILERFSAQQFPDLHSELNLSSLELGDSALYFCASSPWTEAYNEQFFGPGTRLTVL.

The V gene is TRBV19, the J gene TRBJ2-1; 7 bases match TRBD1. The CDR3 sequence is 18 residues long. The V gene's germline CDR1 is LNHDA and CDR2 SQIVND (reference sequence). After removal of 0 bases from V and 1 base from J, the junction contained 9 bases not matched to a gene. The CDR3 sequence is CASSIERWDSGSYNEQFF. The CDR3 coding sequence is TGTGCCAGTAGTATAGAACGGTGGGACAGTGGTTCCTACAATGAGCAGTTCTTC. The full variable domain, in which reference TRBV19 and TRBJ2-1 provide the parts outside the CDR3, is DGGITQSPKYLFRKEGQNVTLSCEQNLNHDAMYWYRQDPGQGLRLIYYSQIVNDFQKGDIAEGYSVSREKKESFPLTVTSAQKNPTAFYLCASSIERWDSGSYNEQFFGPGTRLTVL.

The V call is TRBV9, the J call TRBJ2-4; D is possibly TRBD2 (5 bases). V gave up 6 bases and J gave up 8 bases, with 12 bases separating them. Germline-derived CDR1 and CDR2 are SGDLS and YYNGEE. The CDR3 loop spans 12 amino acids. CDR3 sequence (DNA): TGTGCCAGCAAGAGGGATGGGGACATTCAGTACTTC. Protein: CASKRDGDIQYF.

The chain joins TRBV7-8 to TRBJ1-5, with a weak D call TRBD1 (5 bases). Trimming cost V 1 base and J 5 bases, with 18 bases left between them. The CDR3 sequence is 17 residues long. The germline CDR1 and CDR2 sequences are SGHVS and FQNEAQ. The CDR3 DNA reads as TGTGCCAGCAGCTTAGAAACCAGGGTCGGTATGGATCAGCCCCAGCATTTT. This encodes CASSLETRVGMDQPQHF.

The gene calls are TRBV6-1 and TRBJ2-7; no definite D call. V was trimmed by 2 bases and J by 3 bases, leaving 8 bases between them. The CDR3 has 13 residues. Germline V lookup: CDR1 MNHNS, CDR2 SASEGT. CDR3 protein: CASSEQSFYEQYF. As DNA, the CDR3 is TGTGCCAGCAGTGAACAGTCGTTCTACGAGCAGTACTTC.

V is TRBV5-8 and J is TRBJ2-1; a weak D match, TRBD1 (5 bases). V shed 4 bases and J shed 0 bases, with 17 bases lying between them. This CDR3 is built from 17 residues. Germline V gene data show CDR1 as SGHTS and CDR2 as YDEGEE. CDR3 bases: TGTGCCAGCAGCAGGGGCCTTTCCCCATCCTCCTACAATGAGCAGTTCTTC. This gives the protein CASSRGLSPSSYNEQFF.

The CDR3 loop reads CASRNSQGGRNTEAFF. The CDR3 nucleotides read TGCGCCAGCAGGAACTCCCAGGGAGGAAGAAACACTGAAGCTTTCTTT. This chain connects TRBV10-2 to TRBJ1-1; D is possibly TRBD1 (5 bases). The CDR3 totals 16 residues. With 6 bases removed from V and 2 bases from J, the gap between germline ends came to 19 bases. Germline assignment: CDR1 WSHSY and CDR2 SAAADI.

The chain recombines TRBV6-4 with TRBJ2-3; 9 bases match TRBD2. V trimming: 2 bases; J trimming: 5 bases; junction bases outside the gene matches: 8. The CDR3 is 16 amino acids. Germline V gene lookup returns CDR1 MRHNA and CDR2 SNTAGT. Here the CDR3 DNA reads TGTGCCAGCAGTGACAGAAGTGGCGGGGGGGAAGATACGCAGTATTTT. Its protein product is CASSDRSGGGEDTQYF.

The chain has TRBV9 and TRBJ2-2; TRBD1 might be the D (5 bases). With 6 bases removed from V and 2 bases from J, the gap between germline ends came to 17 bases. In germline, CDR1 is SGDLS, CDR2 YYNGEE. CDR3 length: 16 residues. The CDR3 here is CASKDRAGINTGELFF. Here the CDR3 DNA reads TGTGCCAGCAAGGACCGGGCAGGGATCAACACCGGGGAGCTGTTTTTT.

The chain couples TRBV25-1 to TRBJ1-2; TRBD1 agrees at 7 bases. CDR3 length: 16 amino acids. From germline, CDR1 is MGHDK and CDR2 SYGVNS. The ends lost 3 bases at V and 4 bases at J; junction bases unmatched: 11. The CDR3 spells CASSDRGGAIGYGYTF. The CDR3 DNA reads TGTGCCAGCAGTGACAGAGGGGGCGCGATCGGCTATGGCTACACCTTC.

The V gene is TRBV19, the J gene TRBJ1-4, with D perhaps TRBD1 (6 bases). This CDR3 contains 15 residues. Germline V CDR1 and CDR2: LNHDA, SQIVND (reference sequence). Deletions cut 10 bases from V and 0 bases from J, with 15 bases between. The CDR3 sequence is CATRTTGSTNEKLFF. The CDR3 region has the DNA TGTGCCACCCGAACTACAGGGTCAACTAATGAAAAACTGTTTTTT.

V is TRBV18 and J is TRBJ1-4; 7 bases align to TRBD1. With 0 bases clipped from V and 6 bases from J, the junction kept 4 bases outside the gene matches. The CDR3 length is 15 residues. The germline V gene encodes CDR1 KGHSH and CDR2 LQKENI. CDR3: CASSPPGDRYEKLFF. The CDR3 DNA reads as TGTGCCAGCTCACCACCGGGGGACAGATATGAAAAACTGTTTTTT.

This chain links TRBV6-1 with TRBJ2-7; D call uncertain. Germline assignment: CDR1 MNHNS and CDR2 SASEGT. V shed 6 bases and J shed 1 base, with 13 bases lying between them. CDR3 size: 14 residues. CDR3 sequence: CASSLVEVSYEQYF. The CDR3 DNA is TGTGCCAGCAGCCTCGTTGAGGTTTCCTACGAGCAGTACTTC.

This chain joins TRBV30 and TRBJ1-4; 7 nucleotides match TRBD1. This CDR3 contains 13 residues. The J segment lost 8 bases and the V segment lost 4 bases, leaving 7 bases of the junction unmatched. Germline V gene sequence: CDR1 GTSNPN, CDR2 SVGIG (reference sequence). The chain's CDR3 is CAWNSGTAEKLFF. The CDR3 nucleotides are TGTGCCTGGAATTCTGGGACAGCAGAAAAACTGTTTTTT.

The chain uses TRBV7-9 and TRBJ1-4; tentative D call: TRBD1 (5 bases). Germline-derived CDR1 and CDR2 are SEHNR and FQNEAQ (reference sequence). CDR3 length: 14 amino acids. V was cut by 6 bases and J by 0 bases, with 8 bases left in between. CDR3 sequence: CASRLTATNEKLFF. The CDR3 DNA reads as TGTGCCAGCAGGTTGACAGCAACTAATGAAAAACTGTTTTTT.

The genes are TRBV6-5 and TRBJ1-2; D possibly corresponds to TRBD1 (5 bases). The CDR3 is 16 residues long. In germline, CDR1 is MNHEY, CDR2 SVGAGI. The germline V and J ends were trimmed by 0 bases and 8 bases, with 19 bases remaining between them. In nucleotides, the CDR3 is TGTGCCAGCAGTTACTCAAAGGGCGGGGGAGGAGAAGGCTACACCTTC. This gives the protein CASSYSKGGGGEGYTF.

V gene TRBV15 combines with J gene TRBJ1-1; possible D gene TRBD1, 5 bases. V dropped 8 bases and J dropped 11 bases, with 24 bases sitting between them. Germline loops: CDR1 LNHNV, CDR2 YYDKDF (reference sequence). The CDR3 loop spans 14 amino acids. The CDR3 DNA reads as TGTGCCACCCAGGCAGGGTTGGGCTTTCCTTGGGCTTTCTTT. Encoded protein: CATQAGLGFPWAFF.

The chain is built from TRBV27 and TRBJ2-1; TRBD1 matches 9 bases. CDR1 MNHEY and CDR2 SMNVEV come from the germline V gene (reference sequence). The ends lost 4 bases at V and 6 bases at J; junction bases unmatched: 7. CDR3 size: 15 residues. CDR3 residues: CASSSGTGRFNEQFF. In nucleotides, the CDR3 is TGTGCCAGCAGTTCCGGGACAGGGAGGTTCAATGAGCAGTTCTTC.

The chain is built from TRBV19 and TRBJ1-5; D call uncertain. CDR3 length: 12 residues. V was pared by 5 bases and J by 7 bases, with 9 bases between. Germline V gene sequence: CDR1 LNHDA, CDR2 SQIVND (reference sequence). The CDR3 protein is CASSRGRQPQHF. The CDR3 DNA follows: TGTGCCAGTAGTCGGGGAAGGCAGCCCCAGCATTTT. Full variable domain (rest looked up from reference TRBV19 and TRBJ1-5): DGGITQSPKYLFRKEGQNVTLSCEQNLNHDAMYWYRQDPGQGLRLIYYSQIVNDFQKGDIAEGYSVSREKKESFPLTVTSAQKNPTAFYLCASSRGRQPQHFGDGTRLSIL.

The chain is built from TRBV4-2 and TRBJ2-1; D possibly corresponds to TRBD2 (7 bases). Germline V gene lookup returns CDR1 LGHNA and CDR2 YNFKEQ. V lost 1 base to trimming and J lost 8 bases, with 15 bases between them. CDR3 length: 15 residues. CDR3: CASSQARGGYDEQFF. The CDR3, as DNA: TGTGCCAGCAGCCAAGCCAGGGGAGGGTACGATGAGCAGTTCTTC.

V usage is TRBV5-1 and J usage is TRBJ1-2; D unresolved. V lost 5 bases and J lost 8, with 13 bases in between. The germline V gene has CDR1 SGHRS and CDR2 YFSETQ. There are 12 residues in the CDR3. The CDR3 sequence is CASRSEPGGYTF. DNA of the CDR3: TGCGCCAGCAGGTCAGAGCCCGGGGGCTACACCTTC.